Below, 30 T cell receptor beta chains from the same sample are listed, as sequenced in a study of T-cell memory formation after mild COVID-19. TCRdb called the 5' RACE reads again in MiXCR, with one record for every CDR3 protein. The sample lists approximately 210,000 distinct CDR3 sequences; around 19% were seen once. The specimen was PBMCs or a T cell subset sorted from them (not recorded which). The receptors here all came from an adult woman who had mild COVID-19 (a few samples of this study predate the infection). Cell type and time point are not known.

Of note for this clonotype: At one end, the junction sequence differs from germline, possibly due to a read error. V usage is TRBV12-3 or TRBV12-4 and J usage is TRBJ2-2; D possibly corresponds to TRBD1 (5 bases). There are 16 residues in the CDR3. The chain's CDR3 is CASSLSGHPNTVELFF. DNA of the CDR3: TGTGCCAGCAGTTTATCTGGACATCCGAACACCGTGGAGCTGTTTTTT.

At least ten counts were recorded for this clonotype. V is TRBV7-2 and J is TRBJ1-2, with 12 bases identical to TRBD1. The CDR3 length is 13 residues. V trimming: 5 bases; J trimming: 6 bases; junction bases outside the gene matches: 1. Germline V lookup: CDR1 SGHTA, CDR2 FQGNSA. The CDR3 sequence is CASSRDRGHGYTF. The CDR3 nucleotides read TGTGCCAGCAGCCGGGACAGGGGGCATGGCTACACCTTC.

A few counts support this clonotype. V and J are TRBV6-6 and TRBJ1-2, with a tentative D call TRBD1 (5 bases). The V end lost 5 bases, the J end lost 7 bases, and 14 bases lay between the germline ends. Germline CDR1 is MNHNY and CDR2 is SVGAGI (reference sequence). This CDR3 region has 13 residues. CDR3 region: CASSGTGGSGYTF. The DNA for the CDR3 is TGTGCCAGCAGTGGCACCGGGGGGTCTGGCTACACCTTC.

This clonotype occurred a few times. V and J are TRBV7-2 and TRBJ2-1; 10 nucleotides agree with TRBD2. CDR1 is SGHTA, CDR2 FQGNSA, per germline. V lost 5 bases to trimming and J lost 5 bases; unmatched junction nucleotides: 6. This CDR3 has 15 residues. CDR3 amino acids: CASSRGLADNNEQFF. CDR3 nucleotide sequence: TGTGCCAGCAGCCGCGGACTAGCGGACAACAATGAGCAGTTCTTC. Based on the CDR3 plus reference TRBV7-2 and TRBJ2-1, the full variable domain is GAGVSQSPSNKVTEKGKDVELRCDPISGHTALYWYRQSLGQGLEFLIYFQGNSAPDKSGLPSDRFSAERTGGSVSTLTIQRTQQEDSAVYLCASSRGLADNNEQFFGPGTRLTVL.

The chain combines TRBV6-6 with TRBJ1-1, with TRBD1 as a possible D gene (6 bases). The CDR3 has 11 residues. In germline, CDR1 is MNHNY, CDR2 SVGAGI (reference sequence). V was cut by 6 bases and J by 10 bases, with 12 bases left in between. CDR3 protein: CASRQGGRAFF. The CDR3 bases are TGTGCCAGCAGGCAAGGGGGGCGAGCTTTCTTT.

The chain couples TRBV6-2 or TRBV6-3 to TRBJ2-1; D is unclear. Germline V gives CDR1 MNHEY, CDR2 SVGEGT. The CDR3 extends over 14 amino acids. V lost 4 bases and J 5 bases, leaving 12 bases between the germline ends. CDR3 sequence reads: CASSSTQAHNEQFF. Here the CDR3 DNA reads TGTGCCAGCAGTTCCACCCAGGCGCACAATGAGCAGTTCTTC.

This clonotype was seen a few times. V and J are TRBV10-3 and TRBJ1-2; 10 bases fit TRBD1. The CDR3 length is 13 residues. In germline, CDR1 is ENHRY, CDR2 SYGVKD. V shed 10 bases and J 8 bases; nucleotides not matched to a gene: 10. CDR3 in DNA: TGTGCCACGCGGACAGGGGGAACTGGAGGCTACACCTTC. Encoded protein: CATRTGGTGGYTF.

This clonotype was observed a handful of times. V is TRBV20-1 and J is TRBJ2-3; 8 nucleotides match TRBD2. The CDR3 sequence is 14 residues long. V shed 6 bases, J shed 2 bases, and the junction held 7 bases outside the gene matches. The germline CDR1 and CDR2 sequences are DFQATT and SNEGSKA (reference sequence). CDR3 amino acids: CSACKRGHTDTQYF. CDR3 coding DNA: TGCAGTGCCTGCAAGCGGGGGCACACAGATACGCAGTATTTT.

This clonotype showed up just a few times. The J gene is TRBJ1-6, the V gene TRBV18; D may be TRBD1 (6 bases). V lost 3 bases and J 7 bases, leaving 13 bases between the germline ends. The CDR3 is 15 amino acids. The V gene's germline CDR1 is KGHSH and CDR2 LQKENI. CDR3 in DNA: TGTGCCAGCTCACCCGATCGGGGGCTCAATTCACCCCTCCACTTT. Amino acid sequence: CASSPDRGLNSPLHF. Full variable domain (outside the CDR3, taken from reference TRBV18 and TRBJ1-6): NAGVMQNPRHLVRRRGQEARLRCSPMKGHSHVYWYRQLPEEGLKFMVYLQKENIIDESGMPKERFSAEFPKEGPSILRIQQVVRGDSAAYFCASSPDRGLNSPLHFGNGTRLTVT.

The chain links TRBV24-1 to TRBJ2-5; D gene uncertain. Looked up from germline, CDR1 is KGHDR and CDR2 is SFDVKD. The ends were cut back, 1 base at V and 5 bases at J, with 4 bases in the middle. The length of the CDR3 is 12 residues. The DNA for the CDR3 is TGTGCCACCAGTGATTTAGAGGAGACCCAGTACTTC. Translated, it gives CATSDLEETQYF.

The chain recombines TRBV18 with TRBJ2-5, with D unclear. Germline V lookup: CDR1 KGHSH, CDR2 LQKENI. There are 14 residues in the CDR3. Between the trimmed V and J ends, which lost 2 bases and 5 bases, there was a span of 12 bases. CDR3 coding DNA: TGTGCCAGCTCACCAGAAACCCTAAGGGAGACCCAGTACTTC. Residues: CASSPETLRETQYF.

CDR3 loop: CASSRYRAVPSYNEQFF. The CDR3, as DNA: TGTGCCAGCAGTCGCTACCGAGCGGTCCCCTCCTACAATGAGCAGTTCTTC. This chain connects TRBV6-2 or TRBV6-3 to TRBJ2-1, with D possibly being TRBD2 (5 bases). Germline V gene lookup returns CDR1 MNHEY and CDR2 SVGEGT. With 5 bases removed from V and 0 bases from J, the gap between germline ends came to 17 bases. The CDR3 is made up of 17 amino acids.

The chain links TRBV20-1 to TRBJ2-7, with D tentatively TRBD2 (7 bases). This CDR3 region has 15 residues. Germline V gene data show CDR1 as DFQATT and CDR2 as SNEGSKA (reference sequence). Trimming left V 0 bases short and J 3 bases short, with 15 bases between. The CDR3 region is CSARDLGGASYEQYF. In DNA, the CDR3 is TGCAGTGCTAGAGACCTGGGGGGGGCAAGCTACGAGCAGTACTTC.

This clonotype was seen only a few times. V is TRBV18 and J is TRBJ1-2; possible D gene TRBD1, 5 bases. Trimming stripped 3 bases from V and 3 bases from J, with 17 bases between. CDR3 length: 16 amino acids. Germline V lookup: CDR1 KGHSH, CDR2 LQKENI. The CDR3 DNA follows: TGTGCCAGCTCACCCCTAGGGCAGGGTGAGCACTATGGCTACACCTTC. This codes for CASSPLGQGEHYGYTF.

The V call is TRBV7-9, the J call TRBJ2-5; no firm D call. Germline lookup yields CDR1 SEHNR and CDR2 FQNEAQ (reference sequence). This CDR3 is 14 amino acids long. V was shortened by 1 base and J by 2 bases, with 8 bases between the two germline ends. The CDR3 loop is CASSLGGTQETQYF. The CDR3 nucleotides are TGTGCCAGCAGCTTAGGGGGAACACAAGAGACCCAGTACTTC.

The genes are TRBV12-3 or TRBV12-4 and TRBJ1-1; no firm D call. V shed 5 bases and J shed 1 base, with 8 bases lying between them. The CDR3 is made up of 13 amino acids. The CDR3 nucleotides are TGTGCCAGCAGTCGTACAAGGAACACTGAAGCTTTCTTT. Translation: CASSRTRNTEAFF.

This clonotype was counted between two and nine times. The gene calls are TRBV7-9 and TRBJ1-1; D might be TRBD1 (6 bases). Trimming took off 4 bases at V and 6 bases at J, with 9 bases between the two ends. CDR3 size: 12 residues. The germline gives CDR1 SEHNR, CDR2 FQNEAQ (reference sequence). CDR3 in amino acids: CASSSGDPEAFF. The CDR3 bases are TGTGCCAGCAGCTCAGGGGACCCTGAAGCTTTCTTT.

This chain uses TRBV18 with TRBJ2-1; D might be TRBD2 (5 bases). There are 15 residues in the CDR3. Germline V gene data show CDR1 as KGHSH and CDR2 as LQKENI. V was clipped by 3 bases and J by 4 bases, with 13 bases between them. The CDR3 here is CASSPFNSGYNEQFF. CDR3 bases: TGTGCCAGCTCACCTTTCAACAGCGGATACAATGAGCAGTTCTTC. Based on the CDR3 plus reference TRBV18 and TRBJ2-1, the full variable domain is NAGVMQNPRHLVRRRGQEARLRCSPMKGHSHVYWYRQLPEEGLKFMVYLQKENIIDESGMPKERFSAEFPKEGPSILRIQQVVRGDSAAYFCASSPFNSGYNEQFFGPGTRLTVL.

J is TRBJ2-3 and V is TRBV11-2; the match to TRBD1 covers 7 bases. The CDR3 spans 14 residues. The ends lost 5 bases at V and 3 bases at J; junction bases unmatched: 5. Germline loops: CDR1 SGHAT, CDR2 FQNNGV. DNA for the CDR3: TGTGCCAGCAGCCTACAGGGGTGGACAGATACGCAGTATTTT. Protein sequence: CASSLQGWTDTQYF.

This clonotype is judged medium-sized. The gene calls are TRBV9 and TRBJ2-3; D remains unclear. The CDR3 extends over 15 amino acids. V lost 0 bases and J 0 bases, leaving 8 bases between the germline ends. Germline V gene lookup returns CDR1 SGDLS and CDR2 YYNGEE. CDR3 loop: CASSVGVTSTDTQYF. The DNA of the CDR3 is TGTGCCAGCAGCGTAGGGGTGACGAGCACAGATACGCAGTATTTT. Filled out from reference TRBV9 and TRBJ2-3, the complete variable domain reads DSGVTQTPKHLITATGQRVTLRCSPRSGDLSVYWYQQSLDQGLQFLIQYYNGEERAKGNILERFSAQQFPDLHSELNLSSLELGDSALYFCASSVGVTSTDTQYFGPGTRLTVL.

CDR3 sequence (DNA): TGTGCCAGCAGTTCGAACGGACAGGTCTCGGATACGCAGTATTTT. Translated, it gives CASSSNGQVSDTQYF. The chain is built from TRBV7-6 and TRBJ2-3; the match to TRBD1 covers 7 bases. V shed 6 bases, J shed 6 bases, and the junction held 12 bases outside the gene matches. CDR1 is SGHVS, CDR2 FNYEAQ, per germline. The CDR3 runs to 15 residues.

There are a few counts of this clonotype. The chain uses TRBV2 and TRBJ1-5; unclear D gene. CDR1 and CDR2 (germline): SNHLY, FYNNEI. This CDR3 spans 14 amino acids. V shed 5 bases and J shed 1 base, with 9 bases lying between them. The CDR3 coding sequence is TGTGCCAGCAGTTTTTCGCGGAGCAATCAGCCCCAGCATTTT. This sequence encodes CASSFSRSNQPQHF.

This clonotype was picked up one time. The DNA for the CDR3 is TGCAGTGCTGCTCAGGGGAAGCAGTTCTTC. Its translation is CSAAQGKQFF. The chain uses TRBV20-1 and TRBJ2-1; D may be TRBD1 (6 bases). The V end lost 5 bases, the J end lost 11 bases, and 10 bases lay between the germline ends. CDR1 and CDR2 from the germline V gene are DFQATT and SNEGSKA (reference sequence). The CDR3 length is 10 residues.

Here the CDR3 DNA reads TGCGCCAGCAGCTTAGAAGGAGGGTTTAGGCAGCCCCAGCATTTT. It yields the protein CASSLEGGFRQPQHF. The chain is built from TRBV5-1 and TRBJ1-5; D unresolved. The V gene's germline CDR1 is SGHRS and CDR2 YFSETQ. CDR3 length: 15 amino acids. V lost 2 bases, J lost 7 bases, and 16 bases lay in between.

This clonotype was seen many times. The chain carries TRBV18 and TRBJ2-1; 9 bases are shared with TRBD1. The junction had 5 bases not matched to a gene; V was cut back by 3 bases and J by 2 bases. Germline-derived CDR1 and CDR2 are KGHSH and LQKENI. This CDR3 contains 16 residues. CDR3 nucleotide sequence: TGTGCCAGCTCACCGCCTAACAGGGGGCCCTACAATGAGCAGTTCTTC. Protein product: CASSPPNRGPYNEQFF.

The CDR3 spells CASSTPGQGRGNGYTF. The CDR3 nucleotides read TGTGCCAGCAGCACGCCAGGACAGGGCCGGGGGAATGGCTACACCTTC. The chain joins TRBV11-2 to TRBJ1-2; 8 bases fit TRBD1. The germline CDR1 and CDR2 sequences are SGHAT and FQNNGV. There are 16 residues in the CDR3. The ends lost 5 bases at V and 6 bases at J; junction bases unmatched: 14.

The CDR3 spells CASSSQGVGYTF. As DNA, the CDR3 is TGTGCCAGCAGTTCACAGGGTGTTGGCTACACCTTC. The rearrangement joins TRBV12-3 or TRBV12-4 to TRBJ1-2; a weak D match, TRBD1 (6 bases). Trimming shortened V by 4 bases and J by 7 bases, and 10 bases separated the two germline ends. This CDR3 has 12 residues.

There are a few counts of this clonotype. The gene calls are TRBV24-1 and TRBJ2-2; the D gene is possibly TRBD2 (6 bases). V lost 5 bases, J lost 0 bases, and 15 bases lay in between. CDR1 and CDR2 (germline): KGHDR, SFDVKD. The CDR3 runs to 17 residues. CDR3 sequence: CATSAPSGVTNTGELFF. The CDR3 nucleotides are TGTGCCACCAGTGCCCCCTCGGGGGTGACGAACACCGGGGAGCTGTTTTTT.

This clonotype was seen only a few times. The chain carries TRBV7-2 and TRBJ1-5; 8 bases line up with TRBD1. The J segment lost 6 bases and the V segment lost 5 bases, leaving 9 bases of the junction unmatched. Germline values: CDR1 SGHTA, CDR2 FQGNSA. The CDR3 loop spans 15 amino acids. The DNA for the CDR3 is TGTGCCAGCAGCCCGAGACAGGGGATGGGTCAGCCCCAGCATTTT. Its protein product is CASSPRQGMGQPQHF.

For the CDR3, the DNA is TGTGCCAGCAGCACAGGGGGTATCCACCACGAGCAGTACTTC. As protein: CASSTGGIHHEQYF. The chain links TRBV6-9 to TRBJ2-7; 8 bases match TRBD1. Germline V gives CDR1 MNHGY, CDR2 SVAAGI. This CDR3 region has 14 residues. V trimming: 6 bases; J trimming: 5 bases; junction bases outside the gene matches: 9.